These T cell receptor beta chains were read from a single sample in a study of T cell responses to AZD1222 COVID-19 vaccine. Clones were sequenced by immunoSEQ multiplex PCR, and TCRdb holds only the in-frame ones, with some missing. The sample consists of about 140,000 clones, 89% of them appearing once. The sequencing used peripheral blood, collected on day 0 of AZD1222 vaccination. Receptors were obtained from an adult in good health. The CDR3 runs from the conserved cysteine through the conserved F or W. Each record gives: D gene, V gene, J gene, clone size, CDR3 protein, CDR3 DNA. A D gene is named only where the DNA matches it firmly. Clone size, where shown, is once, few, many, or a class for clones that have expanded.

d_call: NA
v_call: TRBV7-2
j_call: TRBJ1-1
clone_size: once
cdr3_aa: CASSLDGWNTEAFF
cdr3_nt: TGTGCCAGCAGCTTAGATGGGTGGAACACTGAAGCTTTCTTT

d_call: TRBD1
v_call: TRBV10-2
j_call: TRBJ2-5
clone_size: NA
cdr3_aa: CASSPDRKETQYF
cdr3_nt: TGCGCCAGCAGTCCGGACAGGAAAGAGACCCAGTACTTC

d_call: TRBD1
v_call: TRBV5-6
j_call: TRBJ2-7
clone_size: few
cdr3_aa: CASSSSKHRDRGNEQYF
cdr3_nt: TGTGCCAGCAGCTCCAGCAAACACCGGGACAGGGGTAACGAGCAGTACTTC

d_call: TRBD2
v_call: TRBV30
j_call: TRBJ2-1
clone_size: NA
cdr3_aa: CAWSVRSSGRAGEQFF
cdr3_nt: TGTGCCTGGAGTGTACGGTCTAGCGGGAGGGCCGGGGAGCAGTTCTTC

d_call: TRBD2
v_call: TRBV10-3
j_call: TRBJ2-4
clone_size: NA
cdr3_aa: CAISELDGTSSAQYF
cdr3_nt: TGTGCCATCAGTGAGCTCGACGGGACTAGCTCGGCTCAGTACTTC

d_call: NA
v_call: TRBV7-8
j_call: TRBJ1-2
clone_size: NA
cdr3_aa: CASSLSFAEVYGYTF
cdr3_nt: TGTGCCAGCAGCTTAAGTTTCGCAGAAGTCTATGGCTACACCTTC

d_call: NA
v_call: TRBV30
j_call: TRBJ1-2
clone_size: once
cdr3_aa: CAWSDADNYGYTF
cdr3_nt: TGTGCCTGGAGTGATGCCGATAACTATGGCTACACCTTC

d_call: TRBD2
v_call: TRBV7-2
j_call: TRBJ2-2
clone_size: NA
cdr3_aa: CASSSTSGSPGELFF
cdr3_nt: TGTGCCAGCAGCTCTACTAGCGGGAGTCCCGGGGAGCTGTTTTTT

d_call: NA
v_call: TRBV9
j_call: TRBJ1-6
clone_size: NA
cdr3_aa: CASSGRVGGPYNSPLHF
cdr3_nt: TGTGCCAGCAGCGGGCGGGTCGGGGGCCCCTATAATTCACCCCTCCACTTT

d_call: TRBD1
v_call: TRBV7-2
j_call: TRBJ1-1
clone_size: NA
cdr3_aa: CASSLEGTVNTEAFF
cdr3_nt: TGTGCCAGCAGCTTAGAAGGGACAGTGAACACTGAAGCTTTCTTT

d_call: TRBD1
v_call: TRBV10-3
j_call: TRBJ1-5
clone_size: NA
cdr3_aa: CAISEFGQGANQPQHF
cdr3_nt: TGTGCCATCAGTGAGTTTGGACAGGGGGCGAATCAGCCCCAGCATTTT

d_call: TRBD1
v_call: TRBV2
j_call: TRBJ2-6
clone_size: NA
cdr3_aa: CASMTGFDGANVLTF
cdr3_nt: TGTGCCAGCATGACAGGGTTTGACGGGGCCAACGTCCTGACTTTC

d_call: NA
v_call: TRBV5-8
j_call: TRBJ1-2
clone_size: NA
cdr3_aa: CASAYGYTF
cdr3_nt: TGTGCCAGCGCCTATGGCTACACCTTC

d_call: TRBD2
v_call: TRBV12-5
j_call: TRBJ2-5
clone_size: NA
cdr3_aa: CASGLPLAGDRQETQYF
cdr3_nt: TGTGCTAGTGGTTTGCCACTAGCGGGAGATCGCCAAGAGACCCAGTACTTC

d_call: NA
v_call: TRBV18
j_call: TRBJ1-5
clone_size: NA
cdr3_aa: CASSPTGNQPQHF
cdr3_nt: TGTGCCAGCTCACCTACAGGGAATCAGCCCCAGCATTTT

d_call: TRBD1
v_call: TRBV3-1/TRBV3-2
j_call: TRBJ1-5
clone_size: NA
cdr3_aa: CASSQAQGVNQPQHF
cdr3_nt: TGTGCCAGCAGCCAAGCACAGGGGGTCAATCAGCCCCAGCATTTT

d_call: TRBD1
v_call: TRBV25-1
j_call: TRBJ1-2
clone_size: NA
cdr3_aa: CASSESRQGRESGYGYTF
cdr3_nt: TGTGCCAGCAGTGAATCGCGACAGGGGAGAGAGTCCGGCTATGGCTACACCTTC

d_call: NA
v_call: TRBV7-2
j_call: TRBJ2-7
clone_size: NA
cdr3_aa: CASSLAGSYEQYF
cdr3_nt: TGTGCCAGCAGCTTAGCGGGGAGTTACGAGCAGTACTTC

d_call: NA
v_call: TRBV4-2
j_call: TRBJ1-2
clone_size: NA
cdr3_aa: CASSLVRQRFYTF
cdr3_nt: TGTGCCAGCAGCCTGGTGCGACAGCGCTTCTACACCTTC

d_call: TRBD2
v_call: TRBV18
j_call: TRBJ2-7
clone_size: NA
cdr3_aa: CASSPYGLADPYEQYF
cdr3_nt: TGTGCCAGCTCACCCTACGGACTAGCGGATCCCTACGAGCAGTACTTC

d_call: NA
v_call: TRBV7-9
j_call: TRBJ2-3
clone_size: NA
cdr3_aa: CASSLASAVNHDTQYF
cdr3_nt: TGTGCCAGCAGCTTAGCTTCGGCCGTAAACCACGATACGCAGTATTTT

d_call: NA
v_call: TRBV28
j_call: TRBJ1-2
clone_size: NA
cdr3_aa: CATTRDVYGYTF
cdr3_nt: TGTGCCACCACTCGGGACGTCTATGGCTACACCTTC

d_call: NA
v_call: TRBV5-4
j_call: TRBJ1-6
clone_size: NA
cdr3_aa: CASSSPQGTLHF
cdr3_nt: TGTGCCAGCAGCTCACCACAGGGAACACTCCACTTT

d_call: NA
v_call: TRBV5-1
j_call: TRBJ2-7
clone_size: NA
cdr3_aa: CASSLVGQGGHEQYF
cdr3_nt: TGCGCCAGCAGCTTGGTAGGTCAGGGTGGGCACGAGCAGTACTTC

d_call: NA
v_call: TRBV3-1/TRBV3-2
j_call: TRBJ1-1
clone_size: once
cdr3_aa: CASSQGRGPDTEAFF
cdr3_nt: TGTGCCAGCAGCCAAGGTCGGGGGCCCGACACTGAAGCTTTCTTT

d_call: NA
v_call: TRBV28
j_call: TRBJ2-3
clone_size: NA
cdr3_aa: CASSLMGVGTDTQYF
cdr3_nt: TGTGCCAGCAGTTTAATGGGGGTTGGTACAGATACGCAGTATTTT

d_call: TRBD1
v_call: TRBV6-5
j_call: TRBJ1-1
clone_size: NA
cdr3_aa: CASSFDHRGTEAFF
cdr3_nt: TGTGCCAGCAGCTTCGACCACAGGGGCACTGAAGCTTTCTTT

d_call: TRBD2
v_call: TRBV5-8
j_call: TRBJ2-1
clone_size: NA
cdr3_aa: CASSLQGTSGGSNEQFF
cdr3_nt: TGTGCCAGCAGCTTGCAGGGGACTAGCGGGGGGTCGAATGAGCAGTTCTTC

d_call: NA
v_call: TRBV6-1
j_call: TRBJ2-3
clone_size: once
cdr3_aa: CASSEIRGQKREGDHEDTQYF
cdr3_nt: TGTGCCAGCAGTGAAATCAGAGGACAGAAAAGGGAGGGAGACCATGAAGATACGCAGTATTTT

d_call: NA
v_call: TRBV6-5
j_call: TRBJ2-2
clone_size: NA
cdr3_aa: CASSLIANTGELFF
cdr3_nt: TGTGCCAGCAGTTTAATAGCGAACACCGGGGAGCTGTTTTTT

d_call: NA
v_call: TRBV5-4
j_call: TRBJ1-2
clone_size: NA
cdr3_aa: CASSRTGNYGYTF
cdr3_nt: TGTGCCAGCAGCCGGACGGGGAACTATGGCTACACCTTC

d_call: NA
v_call: TRBV28
j_call: TRBJ1-1
clone_size: NA
cdr3_aa: CASSLQGPRNTEAFF
cdr3_nt: TGTGCCAGCAGTTTACAAGGACCTCGGAACACTGAAGCTTTCTTT

d_call: NA
v_call: TRBV14
j_call: TRBJ2-3
clone_size: NA
cdr3_aa: CASSPRLTDTQYF
cdr3_nt: TGTGCCAGCAGCCCCCGACTGACAGATACGCAGTATTTT

d_call: NA
v_call: TRBV27
j_call: TRBJ2-7
clone_size: once
cdr3_aa: CANRGHEQYF
cdr3_nt: TGTGCCAACCGAGGGCACGAGCAGTACTTC

d_call: TRBD2
v_call: TRBV6-5
j_call: TRBJ2-1
clone_size: NA
cdr3_aa: CASGTSGSIEEQFF
cdr3_nt: TGTGCCAGCGGAACTAGCGGGAGTATAGAAGAGCAGTTCTTC